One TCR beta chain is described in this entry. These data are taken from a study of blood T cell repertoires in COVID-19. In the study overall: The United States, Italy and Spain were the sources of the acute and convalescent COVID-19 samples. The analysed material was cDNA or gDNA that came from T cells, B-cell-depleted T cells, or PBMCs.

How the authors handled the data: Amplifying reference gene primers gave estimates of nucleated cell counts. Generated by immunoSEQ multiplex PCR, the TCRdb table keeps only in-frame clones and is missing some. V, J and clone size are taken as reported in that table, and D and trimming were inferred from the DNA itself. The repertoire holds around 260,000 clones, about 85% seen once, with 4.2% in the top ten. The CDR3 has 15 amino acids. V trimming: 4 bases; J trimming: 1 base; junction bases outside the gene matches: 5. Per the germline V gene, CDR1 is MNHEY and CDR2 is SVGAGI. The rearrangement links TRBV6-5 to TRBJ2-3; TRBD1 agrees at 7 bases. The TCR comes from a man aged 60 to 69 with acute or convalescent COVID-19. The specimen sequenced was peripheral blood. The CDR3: CASSLPGTGTDTQYF. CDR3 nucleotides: TGTGCCAGCAGTTTACCCGGGACAGGCACAGATACGCAGTATTTT.